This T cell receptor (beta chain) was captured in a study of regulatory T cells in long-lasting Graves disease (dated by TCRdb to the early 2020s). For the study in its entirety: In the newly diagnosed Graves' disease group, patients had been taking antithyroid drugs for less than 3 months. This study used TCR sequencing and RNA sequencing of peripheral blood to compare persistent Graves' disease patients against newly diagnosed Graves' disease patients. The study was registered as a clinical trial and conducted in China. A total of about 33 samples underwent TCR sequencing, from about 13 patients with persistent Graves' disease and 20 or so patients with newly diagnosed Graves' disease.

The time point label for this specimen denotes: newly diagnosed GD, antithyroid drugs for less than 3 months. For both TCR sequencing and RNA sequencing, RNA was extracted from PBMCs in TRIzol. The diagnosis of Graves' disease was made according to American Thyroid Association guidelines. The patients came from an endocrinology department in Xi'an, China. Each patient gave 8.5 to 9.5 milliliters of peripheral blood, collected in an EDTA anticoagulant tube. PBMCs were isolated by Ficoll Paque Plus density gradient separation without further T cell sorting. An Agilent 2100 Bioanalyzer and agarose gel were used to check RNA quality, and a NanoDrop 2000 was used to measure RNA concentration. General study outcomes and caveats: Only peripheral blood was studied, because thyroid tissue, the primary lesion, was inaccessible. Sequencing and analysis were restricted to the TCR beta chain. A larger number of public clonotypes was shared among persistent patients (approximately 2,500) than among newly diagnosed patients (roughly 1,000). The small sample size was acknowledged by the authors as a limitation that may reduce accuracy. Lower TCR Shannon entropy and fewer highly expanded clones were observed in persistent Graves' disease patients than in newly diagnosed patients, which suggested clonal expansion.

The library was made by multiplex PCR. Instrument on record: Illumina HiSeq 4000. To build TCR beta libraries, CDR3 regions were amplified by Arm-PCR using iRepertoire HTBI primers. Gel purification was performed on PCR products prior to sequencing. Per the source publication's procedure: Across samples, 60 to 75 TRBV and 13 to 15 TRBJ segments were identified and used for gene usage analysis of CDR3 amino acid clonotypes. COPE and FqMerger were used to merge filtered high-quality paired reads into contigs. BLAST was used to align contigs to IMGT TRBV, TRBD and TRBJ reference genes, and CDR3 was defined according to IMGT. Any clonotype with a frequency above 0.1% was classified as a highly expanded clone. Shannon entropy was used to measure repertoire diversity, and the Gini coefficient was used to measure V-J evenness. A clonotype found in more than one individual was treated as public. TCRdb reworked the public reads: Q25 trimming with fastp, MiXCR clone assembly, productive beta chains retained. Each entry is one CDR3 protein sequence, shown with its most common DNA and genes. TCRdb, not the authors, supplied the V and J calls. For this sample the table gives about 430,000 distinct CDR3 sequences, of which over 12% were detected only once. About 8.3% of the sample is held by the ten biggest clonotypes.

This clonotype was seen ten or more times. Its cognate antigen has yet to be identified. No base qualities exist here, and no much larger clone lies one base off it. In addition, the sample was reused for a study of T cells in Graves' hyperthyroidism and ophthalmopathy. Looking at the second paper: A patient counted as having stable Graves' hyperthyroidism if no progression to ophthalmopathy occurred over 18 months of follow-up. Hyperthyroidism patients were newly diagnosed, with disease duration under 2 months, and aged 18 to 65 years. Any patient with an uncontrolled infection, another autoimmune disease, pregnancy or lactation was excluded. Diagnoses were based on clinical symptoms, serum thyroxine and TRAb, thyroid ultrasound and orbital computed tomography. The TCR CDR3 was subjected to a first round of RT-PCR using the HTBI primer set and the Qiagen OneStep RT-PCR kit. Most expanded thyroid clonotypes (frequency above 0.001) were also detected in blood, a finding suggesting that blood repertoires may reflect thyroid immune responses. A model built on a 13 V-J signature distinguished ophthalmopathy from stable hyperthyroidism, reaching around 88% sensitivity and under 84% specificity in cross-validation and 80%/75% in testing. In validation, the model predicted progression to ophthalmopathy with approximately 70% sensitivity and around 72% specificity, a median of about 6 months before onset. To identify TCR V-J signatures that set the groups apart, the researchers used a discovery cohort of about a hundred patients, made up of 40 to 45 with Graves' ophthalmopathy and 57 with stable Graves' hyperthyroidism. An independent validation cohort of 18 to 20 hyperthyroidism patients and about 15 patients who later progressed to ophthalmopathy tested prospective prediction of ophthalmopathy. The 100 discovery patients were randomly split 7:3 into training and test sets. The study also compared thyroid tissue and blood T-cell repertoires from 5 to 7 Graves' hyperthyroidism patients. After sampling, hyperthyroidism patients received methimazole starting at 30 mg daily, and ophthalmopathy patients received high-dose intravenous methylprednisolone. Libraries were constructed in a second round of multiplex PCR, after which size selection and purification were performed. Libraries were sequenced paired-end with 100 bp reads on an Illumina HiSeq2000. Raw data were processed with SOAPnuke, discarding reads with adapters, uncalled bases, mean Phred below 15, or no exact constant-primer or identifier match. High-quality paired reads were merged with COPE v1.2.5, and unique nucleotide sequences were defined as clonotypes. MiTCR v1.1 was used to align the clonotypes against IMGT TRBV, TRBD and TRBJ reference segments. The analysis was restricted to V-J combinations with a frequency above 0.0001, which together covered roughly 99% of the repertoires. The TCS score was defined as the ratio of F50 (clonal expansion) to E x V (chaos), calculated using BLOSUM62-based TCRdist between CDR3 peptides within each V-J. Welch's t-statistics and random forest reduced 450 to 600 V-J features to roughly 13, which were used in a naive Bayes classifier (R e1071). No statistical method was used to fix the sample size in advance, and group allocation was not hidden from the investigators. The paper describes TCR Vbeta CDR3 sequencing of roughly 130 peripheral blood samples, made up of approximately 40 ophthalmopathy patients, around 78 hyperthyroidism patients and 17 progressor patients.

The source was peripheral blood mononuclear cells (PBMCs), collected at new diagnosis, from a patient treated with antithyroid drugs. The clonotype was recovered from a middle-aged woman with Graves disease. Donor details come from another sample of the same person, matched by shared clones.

The CDR3 loop reads CASSSEERDPSSYEQYF. The nucleotides read TGTGCCAGCAGCAGCGAAGAGCGGGACCCTAGCTCCTACGAGCAGTACTTC. This chain is built from TRBV11-3 and TRBJ2-7, with 7 central nucleotides matching TRBD2. The germline V gene yields SGHNT for CDR1 and YENEEA for CDR2. From the cysteine through the phenylalanine, the CDR3 covers 17 amino acids. Just CDR3 DNA is preserved here, 51 bases in frame from base 1. Trimming takes 5 bases off V and 0 bases off J; junction bases not matched to a gene: 13.